This section outlines one TCR beta chain sequence together with its context. Its antigen is currently unknown. This entry is derived from a study of a mutant IDH1 vaccine in newly diagnosed glioma. General study points: Altogether, 85% to 95% of patients exhibited vaccine-induced immune responses.

Only in-frame clones appear in the TCRdb table, and some are missing; sequencing was by immunoSEQ multiplex PCR. In the table there are 70,000 to 100,000 clones, around 90% of which are singletons. The time point here: week 5, during vaccination. Every vaccination contained 300 ug of the mutant IDH1 20-mer peptide and was paired with topical imiquimod. Germline V gene sequence: CDR1 KGHSH, CDR2 LQKENI. The CDR3 length is 14 residues. The germline V and J ends were trimmed by 2 bases and 7 bases, with 9 bases remaining between them. The material was PBMCs, obtained from a glioma patient whose treatment included an IDH1 peptide vaccine. The genes are TRBV18 and TRBJ1-6, with D maybe TRBD1 (6 bases). The clonotype was recovered from a woman between 50 and 59 years old with glioma. This CDR3 is CASSPSGDNSPLHF. In DNA form, the CDR3 reads TGTGCCAGCTCACCATCAGGGGACAATTCACCCCTCCACTTT.